This T cell receptor beta chain was recorded in a study of identical twins. This CDR3 spans 18 amino acids. V was trimmed by 5 bases and J by 0 bases, leaving 22 bases between them. CDR1 SGHVS and CDR2 FNYEAQ come from the germline V gene. This clonotype has a handful of counts. Everyone who gave samples was a healthy Caucasian. Each CDR3 protein gets one entry after TCRdb re-called the 5' RACE reads with MiXCR. This sample has approximately 250,000 distinct CDR3 sequences, with about 6.7% found just once. This sample also appeared in a second study, on T cells expressing NK-cell markers. That paper states: The TCR beta repertoires originated in sorted CD3+CD56+NKG2C+, CD3+CD56+NKG2C- and CD3+CD56-NKG2C+ T cells. Evidence did not settle whether expanded NKG2C+ T cell clones targeted HCMV.

The TCR originated in a woman under 30 in good health. V is TRBV7-6 and J is TRBJ1-1; D remains ambiguous. The sequenced material came from CD8+ T cells sorted from blood. In DNA form, the CDR3 reads TGTGCCAGCAGCCTAAGTCGCGGGTTTCAAGGCATGAACACTGAAGCTTTCTTT. Amino acid sequence: CASSLSRGFQGMNTEAFF.